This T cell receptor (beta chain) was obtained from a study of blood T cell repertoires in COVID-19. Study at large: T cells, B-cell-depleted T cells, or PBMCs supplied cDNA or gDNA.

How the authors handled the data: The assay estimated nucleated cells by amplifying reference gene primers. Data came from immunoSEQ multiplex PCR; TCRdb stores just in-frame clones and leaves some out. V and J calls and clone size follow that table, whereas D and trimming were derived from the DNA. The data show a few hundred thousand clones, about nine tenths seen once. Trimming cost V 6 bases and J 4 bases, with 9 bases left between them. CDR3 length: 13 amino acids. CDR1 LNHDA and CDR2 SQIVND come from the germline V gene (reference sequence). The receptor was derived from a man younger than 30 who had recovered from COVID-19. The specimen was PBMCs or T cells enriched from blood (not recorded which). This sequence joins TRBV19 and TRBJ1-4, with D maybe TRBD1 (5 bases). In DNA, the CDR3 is TGTGCCAGTAGATTCGGACATAATGAAAAACTGTTTTTT. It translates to CASRFGHNEKLFF.